This T cell receptor beta chain is from a study of T cell repertoires in cytomegalovirus infection. Study overall: CMV epitopes in the study were HLA-C-restricted (recently identified) and HLA-B-restricted (well studied). Public TCR beta signatures indicated both CMV infection and matching HLA type. General study results and limits: The cumulative frequency of public TCR beta families identified carriers of CMV plus the relevant HLA. Dominant in the ex vivo response were TCR beta clonotypes restricted by HLA-C and specific for CMV.

Using its own MiXCR run on the reads, TCRdb lists one record per CDR3 protein. Among approximately 730,000 distinct CDR3 sequences listed, about 27% were seen once. About this clonotype itself: The antigen is undetermined.

The CDR3 has 14 amino acids. Trimming left V 7 bases short and J 2 bases short, with 12 bases between. The source was cultured CD8+ T cells from PBMCs, collected from culture after CMV antigen stimulation. This TCR was sampled from a human donor in good health (CMV status not recorded). Some clones in this sample may be carry-over from other donors' samples. The gene calls are TRBV12-3 or TRBV12-4 and TRBJ1-5, with no clear D. Written as DNA, the CDR3 is TGTGCCAGCATGTTCGGAGAGGGCAATCAGCCCCAGCATTTT. This translates into CASMFGEGNQPQHF.